These 9 T cell receptor beta chains were sequenced from one sample in a study of blood T cell repertoires in COVID-19. The repertoire was sequenced with immunoSEQ multiplex PCR; TCRdb's copy has only in-frame clones and lacks some. There are approximately 170,000 clones in the sample; roughly 90% occur only once, and more than 25% lies in the top ten. Material: peripheral blood. Receptors originate from a man aged 60-69 years with acute or convalescent COVID-19.

The V call is TRBV6-5, the J call TRBJ2-1; 7 nucleotides align to TRBD1. The CDR3 is 14 residues long. The trim removed 8 bases at V and 2 bases at J, leaving 6 bases unmatched. Germline CDR1 and CDR2: MNHEY and SVGAGI. This CDR3 reads CASDRTGAYNEQFF. DNA of the CDR3: TGTGCCAGCGACCGGACAGGCGCCTACAATGAGCAGTTCTTC.

The chain uses TRBV18 and TRBJ2-5; D unclear. This CDR3 is built from 13 residues. Germline V gene data show CDR1 as KGHSH and CDR2 as LQKENI. V was clipped by 2 bases and J by 1 base, with 5 bases between them. The CDR3 nucleotides read TGTGCCAGCTCACCAGGGCCCCAAGAGACCCAGTACTTC. Translated, it gives CASSPGPQETQYF.

The rearrangement links TRBV2 to TRBJ2-1; 8 nucleotides agree with TRBD1. The CDR3 extends over 15 amino acids. After removal of 8 bases from V and 7 bases from J, the junction contained 13 bases not matched to a gene. CDR1 and CDR2 (germline): SNHLY, FYNNEI. Here the CDR3 reads CASFANRRGHNEQFF. The CDR3 DNA sequence: TGTGCCAGCTTCGCTAACCGCAGGGGGCATAATGAGCAGTTCTTC.

The chain uses TRBV12-3 or TRBV12-4 and TRBJ2-5; D is unresolved. The CDR3 length is 12 residues. Trimming left V 6 bases short and J 7 bases short, with 12 bases between. This CDR3 reads CASREAGLTQYF. In nucleotides, the CDR3 is TGTGCCAGCAGAGAGGCTGGGTTGACCCAGTACTTC.

The chain links TRBV28 to TRBJ1-5, with D perhaps matching TRBD1 (6 bases). The CDR3 covers 14 residues. Trimming stripped 5 bases from V and 1 base from J, with 9 bases between. Germline CDR1 is MDHEN and CDR2 is SYDVKM. In nucleotides, the CDR3 is TGTGCCAGCAGTAGGGGGGGAAGCAATCAGCCCCAGCATTTT. Its translation: CASSRGGSNQPQHF.

The rearrangement joins TRBV11-3 to TRBJ2-7; TRBD1 agrees at 8 bases. The CDR3 runs to 17 residues. The germline V gene has CDR1 SGHNT and CDR2 YENEEA. J lost 3 bases, V lost 2 bases, and 12 bases had no gene match. CDR3 coding DNA: TGTGCCAGCAGCTTAAGTCGACAGGGGCACAGGGGCTACGAGCAGTACTTC. Residues: CASSLSRQGHRGYEQYF.

In nucleotides, the CDR3 is TGTGCCACTTCTAGGACAGATACGCAGTATTTT. This translates into CATSRTDTQYF. J is TRBJ2-3 and V is TRBV19; D is unresolved. Germline CDR1 reads LNHDA; CDR2 reads SQIVND (reference sequence). This CDR3 comprises 11 residues. Trimming cost V 10 bases and J 3 bases, with 8 bases left between them.

The CDR3 nucleotides read TGTGCCAGCAGCTTAGATAACGGCAGACAGGGTACTTTCTTT. Translating gives CASSLDNGRQGTFF. The rearrangement links TRBV11-3 to TRBJ1-1; 7 bases align to TRBD1. This CDR3 region has 14 residues. V shed 0 bases and J 12 bases; nucleotides not matched to a gene: 10. Germline values: CDR1 SGHNT, CDR2 YENEEA.

The chain combines TRBV6-2 or TRBV6-3 with TRBJ1-1; D unclear. CDR1 and CDR2 (germline): MNHEY, SVGEGT. The CDR3 totals 12 residues. V was cut by 6 bases and J by 3 bases, with 8 bases left in between. The CDR3 loop is CASSPYYTEAFF. CDR3 nucleotides: TGTGCCAGCAGCCCGTATTACACTGAAGCTTTCTTT.